Listed below are T cell receptor beta chains from one sample, sequenced in a study of shared clonotypes between healthy human individuals. Generated by immunoSEQ multiplex PCR, the TCRdb table keeps only in-frame clones and is missing some. The sample yields about 2.1 million clones, approximately 94% seen once. Sequenced: naive CD8+ T cells from PBMCs. Source of these receptors: a young man in good health. Some clones in this sample may be carry-over from other donors' samples. Each CDR3 is given with its conserved first and last residue. The D gene is left open where the match is weak. Clone sizes are given selectively: once, few, many, or a class where the clone is expanded.

NA | 14 | NA | TRBJ2-1 | TRBV30 | CAWSWERNYNEQFF
NA | 13 | NA | TRBJ1-1 | TRBV7-3 | CASSWGKNTEAFF
NA | 12 | NA | TRBJ2-1 | TRBV27 | CASSLRGYEQFF
NA | 17 | NA | TRBJ2-5 | TRBV7-9 | CASSFGRAGSGQETQYF
once | 16 | TRBD2 | TRBJ2-1 | TRBV27 | CASSPSAGETSNEQFF
few | 15 | NA | TRBJ1-1 | TRBV7-9 | CASSIPGHPRTEAFF
NA | 16 | NA | TRBJ2-7 | TRBV19 | CASSIFAGRPSYEQYF
NA | 15 | TRBD1 | TRBJ2-1 | TRBV28 | CASSPSTGGLFEQFF
NA | 15 | NA | TRBJ2-7 | TRBV5-6 | CASSGGLWATYEQYF
NA | 15 | NA | TRBJ1-1 | TRBV5-1 | CASSPMGGLNTEAFF
NA | 15 | NA | TRBJ2-6 | TRBV19 | CASRHTDLWANVLTF
NA | 14 | NA | TRBJ1-3 | TRBV2 | CASSERGGRNTIYF
NA | 12 | NA | TRBJ2-1 | TRBV5-1 | CASEGDGGEQFF
NA | 16 | NA | TRBJ2-3 | TRBV6-6 | CASSYSTLEGTDTQYF
NA | 15 | NA | TRBJ2-5 | TRBV9 | CASSVAAGAQETQYF
NA | 16 | NA | TRBJ2-6 | TRBV7-6 | CASSPRGGSGANVLTF
NA | 15 | NA | TRBJ1-3 | TRBV7-9 | CASSLDPGTGNTIYF
NA | 14 | NA | TRBJ2-3 | TRBV19 | CASSNRGSTDTQYF
NA | 15 | NA | TRBJ1-1 | TRBV11-2 | CASSSPGRMNTEAFF
NA | 15 | NA | TRBJ2-5 | TRBV18 | CASSPPGQGKGTQYF
NA | 15 | TRBD1 | TRBJ2-7 | TRBV14 | CASSQIPGQRSEQYF
NA | 17 | TRBD2 | TRBJ2-2 | TRBV18 | CASSPPRLAALGGELFF
NA | 16 | TRBD1 | TRBJ2-2 | TRBV7-9 | CASSARQGANTGELFF
NA | 13 | NA | TRBJ1-2 | TRBV16 | CASIQGGLDGYTF
NA | 13 | NA | TRBJ2-7 | TRBV27 | CASSLASPNEQYF
NA | 13 | NA | TRBJ2-7 | TRBV7-9 | CASSPPLGQEQYF
NA | 13 | TRBD1 | TRBJ2-7 | TRBV7-2 | CASSLTGGREQYF